The 18 T cell receptor beta chains listed next were all sequenced from one sample in a study of control samples from healthy donors and cancer patients. TCRdb's table, derived via immunoSEQ multiplex PCR, lists solely in-frame clones and lacks some. The table lists under 200,000 clones, with approximately 2.2% in the top ten. The sample taken for sequencing was blood. Receptors were obtained from a woman in her thirties in good health.

The chain uses TRBV27 and TRBJ1-6; the D gene is possibly TRBD1 (5 bases). Germline-derived CDR1 and CDR2 are MNHEY and SMNVEV (reference sequence). The V end was cut by 8 bases, the J end by 10 bases, with 12 bases between. The CDR3 runs 12 residues. The CDR3 here is CASRDRWSPLHF. As DNA, the CDR3 is TGTGCCAGCCGGGACCGTTGGTCACCCCTCCACTTT.

The rearrangement joins TRBV5-6 to TRBJ1-1; D remains unclear. Trimming stripped 2 bases from V and 3 bases from J, with 11 bases between. Germline loops: CDR1 SGHDT, CDR2 YYEEEE. This CDR3 has 14 residues. In DNA, the CDR3 is TGTGCCAGCAGCTTCTACAGCGCGGACACTGAAGCTTTCTTT. Encoded protein: CASSFYSADTEAFF.

This rearrangement joins TRBV4-3 to TRBJ1-2; perhaps TRBD1 as D (5 bases). V was shortened by 4 bases and J by 4 bases, with 7 bases between the two germline ends. The CDR3 spans 12 residues. The germline V gene has CDR1 LGHNA and CDR2 YSLEER. The CDR3 nucleotides read TGCGCCAGCAGCCCCGGGGGCTATGGCTACACCTTC. As protein: CASSPGGYGYTF.

The chain uses TRBV5-1 and TRBJ1-1; D might be TRBD1 (6 bases). This CDR3 is built from 11 residues. Germline CDR1 and CDR2: SGHRS and YFSETQ. The germline V and J ends were trimmed by 0 bases and 11 bases, with 8 bases remaining between them. DNA of the CDR3: TGCGCCAGCAGCTTGGCAGGGGAGGCTTTCTTT. Residues: CASSLAGEAFF.

The chain carries TRBV11-1 and TRBJ2-7, with no clear D. The germline V gene has CDR1 SGHAT and CDR2 FQDESV (reference sequence). This CDR3 region has 11 residues. The germline V and J ends were trimmed by 5 bases and 3 bases, with 5 bases remaining between them. CDR3 amino acids: CASSPGYEQYF. CDR3 coding DNA: TGTGCCAGCAGCCCCGGCTACGAGCAGTACTTC.

The V call is TRBV6-6, the J call TRBJ2-2; D is undetermined. Germline CDR1 is MNHNY and CDR2 is SVGAGI (reference sequence). This CDR3 contains 16 residues. V was clipped by 0 bases and J by 0 bases, with 8 bases between them. DNA of the CDR3: TGTGCCAGCAGTTACTCGCCAGGAACGAACACCGGGGAGCTGTTTTTT. Translation: CASSYSPGTNTGELFF.

The chain recombines TRBV6-5 with TRBJ2-1; 9 bases align to TRBD1. The CDR3 sequence is 15 residues long. Trimming cost V 7 bases and J 2 bases; bases outside gene matches: 6. Germline V gene lookup returns CDR1 MNHEY and CDR2 SVGAGI. The CDR3 nucleotides are TGTGCCAGCAAGTCTGACAGGGGGGCCTACAATGAGCAGTTCTTC. Protein sequence: CASKSDRGAYNEQFF.

This chain joins TRBV4-2 and TRBJ1-2, with 8 bases that match TRBD1. V shed 0 bases and J 7 bases; nucleotides not matched to a gene: 7. CDR3 size: 15 residues. Germline CDR1 is LGHNA and CDR2 is YNFKEQ. In nucleotides, the CDR3 is TGTGCCAGCAGCCAAGATTTGACAGGGGAAGGTGGCTACACCTTC. Its protein product is CASSQDLTGEGGYTF.

The chain uses TRBV28 and TRBJ1-3; no clear D gene. The CDR3 is 14 residues long. Trimming left V 3 bases short and J 4 bases short, with 10 bases between. CDR1 and CDR2 from the germline V gene are MDHEN and SYDVKM. CDR3 nucleotides: TGTGCCAGCAGTTTCCCCCCGCAGGGAAACACCATATATTTT. Translating gives CASSFPPQGNTIYF.

This chain links TRBV5-1 with TRBJ1-1; TRBD1 matches 9 bases. Per the germline V gene, CDR1 is SGHRS and CDR2 is YFSETQ. The CDR3 is 14 amino acids. J gave up 6 bases and V 4 bases, and 7 bases lay outside the gene matches. In DNA, the CDR3 is TGCGCCAGCAGCGTGGACAGGGGAGGCTCTGAAGCTTTCTTT. Translating gives CASSVDRGGSEAFF.

J is TRBJ2-2 and V is TRBV4-2, with 12 bases aligning to TRBD1. CDR3 length equals 17 residues. V shed 4 bases, J shed 6 bases, and the junction held 9 bases outside the gene matches. The germline V gene has CDR1 LGHNA and CDR2 YNFKEQ. CDR3 amino acids: CASSLPPGQGAPGELFF. The CDR3 region has the DNA TGTGCCAGCAGCCTACCCCCGGGACAGGGGGCGCCCGGGGAGCTGTTTTTT.

This chain connects TRBV5-6 to TRBJ1-5, with 9 bases identical to TRBD1. Germline assignment: CDR1 SGHDT and CDR2 YYEEEE. Trimming at V came to 2 bases and at J to 5 bases, leaving 2 bases not matched to a gene. This CDR3 is built from 14 residues. This chain's CDR3 is CASSFTGGDQPQHF. The CDR3 region has the DNA TGTGCCAGCAGCTTCACAGGGGGCGATCAGCCCCAGCATTTT.

The chain links TRBV30 to TRBJ1-2; no clear D. Germline CDR1 reads GTSNPN; CDR2 reads SVGIG (reference sequence). The CDR3 length is 14 residues. V was shortened by 8 bases and J by 3 bases, with 19 bases between the two germline ends. In DNA form, the CDR3 reads TGTGCCCGAAGGACGGCCGATGGGCACTATGGCTACACCTTC. Residues: CARRTADGHYGYTF.

V usage is TRBV6-5 and J usage is TRBJ1-1; TRBD1 matches at 7 bases. The CDR3 has 12 amino acids. Germline V lookup: CDR1 MNHEY, CDR2 SVGAGI. With V trimmed by 11 bases and J by 0 bases, 3 bases remained unmatched. CDR3: CAGGGLNTEAFF. CDR3 bases: TGTGCCGGAGGGGGCTTGAACACTGAAGCTTTCTTT.

The CDR3 region is CASSEWRGERNYGYTF. As DNA, the CDR3 is TGTGCCAGCAGTGAGTGGCGAGGGGAGAGAAACTATGGCTACACCTTC. The V gene is TRBV6-1, the J gene TRBJ1-2; weak D call: TRBD1 (5 bases). Germline CDR1 MNHNS, CDR2 SASEGT. The CDR3 sequence is 16 residues long. V was pared by 3 bases and J by 2 bases, with 16 bases between.

The chain carries TRBV7-2 and TRBJ1-5; D remains unclear. The V end lost 5 bases, the J end lost 7 bases, and 12 bases lay between the germline ends. This CDR3 contains 13 residues. The germline gives CDR1 SGHTA, CDR2 FQGNSA. The CDR3 nucleotides read TGTGCCAGCAGCGGCGAGTCCGGGCAGCCCCAGCATTTT. Amino acid sequence: CASSGESGQPQHF.

The CDR3, as DNA: TGCGCCAGCAGCCAGGATACCGACTATGGCTACACCTTC. Protein: CASSQDTDYGYTF. This rearrangement joins TRBV4-1 to TRBJ1-2; unclear D gene. Looked up from germline, CDR1 is MGHRA and CDR2 is YSYEKL. CDR3 length equals 13 residues. V was trimmed by 3 bases and J by 3 bases, leaving 8 bases between them.

This rearrangement joins TRBV5-1 to TRBJ1-2, with D uncertain. Per the germline V gene, CDR1 is SGHRS and CDR2 is YFSETQ. CDR3 length: 16 residues. V was trimmed by 1 base and J by 1 base, leaving 14 bases between them. CDR3 loop: CASSLPRGQRNYGYTF. The CDR3, as DNA: TGCGCCAGCAGCTTGCCGCGTGGTCAGCGTAACTATGGCTACACCTTC.